Each of the 25 T cell receptor beta chains below was sequenced from the same sample in a study of T cell responses to AZD1222 COVID-19 vaccine. Sequencing used immunoSEQ multiplex PCR; TCRdb keeps in-frame clones, though not all of them. The profile shows over 95,000 clones, roughly nine tenths of them singletons. This material consisted of peripheral blood, taken 28 days after the second AZD1222 dose. These receptors came from an adult who received the AZD1222 COVID-19 vaccine.

The chain combines TRBV9 with TRBJ2-5; D call uncertain. The V gene lost 4 bases and the J gene lost 1 base, with 14 bases spanning the gap. The CDR3 loop spans 15 amino acids. Germline V gene lookup returns CDR1 SGDLS and CDR2 YYNGEE. In nucleotides, the CDR3 is TGTGCCAGCAGCCCACCCGGACGTGCCCAAGAGACCCAGTACTTC. This gives the protein CASSPPGRAQETQYF. The whole variable domain, remainder taken from reference TRBV9 and TRBJ2-5, is DSGVTQTPKHLITATGQRVTLRCSPRSGDLSVYWYQQSLDQGLQFLIQYYNGEERAKGNILERFSAQQFPDLHSELNLSSLELGDSALYFCASSPPGRAQETQYFGPGTRLLVL.

This clone appeared a single time. The genes are TRBV28 and TRBJ1-3, with D unclear. The germline V gene has CDR1 MDHEN and CDR2 SYDVKM. Trimming removed 3 bases at V and 5 bases at J, with 17 bases between. The CDR3 is 16 residues long. The CDR3 reads CASSFSGGGRRNTIYF. The CDR3 DNA reads as TGTGCCAGCAGTTTTAGCGGAGGAGGGAGAAGAAACACCATATATTTT.

This clone was seen just once. The rearrangement joins TRBV5-6 to TRBJ1-2; D gene uncertain. V was trimmed by 3 bases and J by 5 bases, leaving 17 bases between them. Germline V gene data show CDR1 as SGHDT and CDR2 as YYEEEE. The CDR3 runs to 15 residues. Written as DNA, the CDR3 is TGTGCCAGCAGCTCCGACGCTGGTAGTTTATATGGCTACACCTTC. This codes for CASSSDAGSLYGYTF.

V usage is TRBV11-3 and J usage is TRBJ2-1; TRBD1 or TRBD2 may be the D gene (5 bases each). Germline V gene data show CDR1 as SGHNT and CDR2 as YENEEA. Trimming left V 5 bases short and J 1 base short, with 9 bases between. This CDR3 contains 14 residues. As DNA, the CDR3 is TGTGCCAGCAGCCCCGAGGGGTCCTACAATGAGCAGTTCTTC. The encoded protein is CASSPEGSYNEQFF. Full variable domain (remainder filled in from reference TRBV11-3 and TRBJ2-1): EAGVVQSPRYKIIEKKQPVAFWCNPISGHNTLYWYLQNLGQGPELLIRYENEEAVDDSQLPKDRFSAERLKGVDSTLKIQPAELGDSAVYLCASSPEGSYNEQFFGPGTRLTVL.

The CDR3 reads CATRTYTDTQYF. CDR3 bases: TGTGCCACCAGGACCTACACAGATACGCAGTATTTT. The chain combines TRBV6-5 with TRBJ2-3; D gene unclear. The V gene's germline CDR1 is MNHEY and CDR2 SVGAGI. V lost 10 bases and J 2 bases, leaving 10 bases between the germline ends. This CDR3 region has 12 residues.

Note on this clone: One junction end does not reproduce the germline sequence, and a read error may be involved. The genes are TRBV2 and TRBJ2-1; a weak D match, TRBD1 (6 bases). Germline V gene sequence: CDR1 SNHLY, CDR2 FYNNEI. The CDR3 contains 14 residues. The CDR3, as DNA: TGTGCCGGCAGTGCAGGGGAAATCCACAATGAGCAGTTCTTC. Amino acid sequence: CAGSAGEIHNEQFF.

This clone was seen a single time. The V gene is TRBV27, the J gene TRBJ2-7, with TRBD1 matching 8 bases. The germline V gene encodes CDR1 MNHEY and CDR2 SMNVEV (reference sequence). The CDR3 runs 15 residues. Germline trimming cut 3 bases from V and 0 bases from J; bases unmatched to any gene: 4. CDR3 DNA: TGTGCCAGCAGTTTGCGGACAGGGAGCTCCTACGAGCAGTACTTC. Translating gives CASSLRTGSSYEQYF.

The chain uses TRBV3-1 (or the pseudogene TRBV3-2) and TRBJ2-1, with 7 bases aligning to TRBD1. J was trimmed by 0 bases and V by 1 base; bases with no gene match: 3. The CDR3 consists of 16 residues. Germline assignment: CDR1 LGHDT and CDR2 YNNKEL (reference sequence). CDR3 amino acids: CASSQVGQNSYNEQFF. DNA for the CDR3: TGTGCCAGCAGCCAAGTGGGACAGAACTCCTACAATGAGCAGTTCTTC.

The rearrangement links TRBV11-2 to TRBJ1-2; 10 positions agree with TRBD1. From germline, CDR1 is SGHAT and CDR2 FQNNGV. The CDR3 consists of 15 residues. The V gene end was trimmed by 5 bases and the J gene end by 5 bases; junction bases not matched to a gene: 8. CDR3 in amino acids: CASSPTGGGSYGYTF. The CDR3 DNA follows: TGTGCCAGCAGCCCGACAGGGGGCGGGAGTTATGGCTACACCTTC. The whole variable domain, filled in from reference TRBV11-2 and TRBJ1-2, reads EAGVAQSPRYKIIEKRQSVAFWCNPISGHATLYWYQQILGQGPKLLIQFQNNGVVDDSQLPKDRFSAERLKGVDSTLKIQPAKLEDSAVYLCASSPTGGGSYGYTFGSGTRLTVV.

The chain employs TRBV6-5 and TRBJ2-7; D is possibly TRBD2 (6 bases). Trimming took 6 bases from V and 0 from J, leaving 15 bases between them. The CDR3 consists of 15 residues. Germline V gene sequence: CDR1 MNHEY, CDR2 SVGAGI. CDR3 in amino acids: CASSVTGGLSYEQYF. CDR3 coding DNA: TGTGCCAGCAGCGTAACTGGGGGACTCTCCTACGAGCAGTACTTC.

The chain is built from TRBV2 and TRBJ2-7, with TRBD2 matching 11 bases. The CDR3 is made up of 15 amino acids. Germline assignment: CDR1 SNHLY and CDR2 FYNNEI. Trimming at V came to 5 bases and at J to 1 base, leaving 4 bases not matched to a gene. This CDR3 reads CASSSRLAGSYEQYF. CDR3 nucleotides: TGTGCCAGCAGTTCTCGACTAGCGGGATCCTACGAGCAGTACTTC.

The rearrangement uses TRBV5-6 and TRBJ2-5; D remains ambiguous. This CDR3 has 14 residues. CDR1 SGHDT and CDR2 YYEEEE come from the germline V gene. With 0 bases removed from V and 1 base from J, the gap between germline ends came to 7 bases. The CDR3 DNA follows: TGTGCCAGCAGCTTGGTGCCAGCCCAAGAGACCCAGTACTTC. This encodes CASSLVPAQETQYF.

The chain combines TRBV5-1 with TRBJ2-3; D uncertain. The CDR3 extends over 12 amino acids. V lost 3 bases, J lost 2 bases, and 4 bases lay in between. Germline CDR1 is SGHRS and CDR2 is YFSETQ. The CDR3 DNA reads TGCGCCAGCAGCTCGAACACAGATACGCAGTATTTT. Protein sequence: CASSSNTDTQYF.

On this clone: One junction end disagrees with the germline gene, perhaps due to a read error. This chain links TRBV7-9 with TRBJ2-1; 9 bases are a match to TRBD2. The CDR3 loop spans 14 amino acids. In germline, CDR1 is SEHNR, CDR2 FQNEAQ (reference sequence). The CDR3 nucleotides are TGTGCCAGCAGCCTAGCGGGGTGGATGAATGAGCAGTTCTTC. Protein sequence: CASSLAGWMNEQFF.

The chain links TRBV2 to TRBJ2-1; 11 bases are shared with TRBD2. V trimming: 5 bases; J trimming: 7 bases; junction bases outside the gene matches: 13. CDR3 length: 17 amino acids. CDR1 is SNHLY and CDR2 is FYNNEI in the germline V gene. The CDR3, as DNA: TGTGCCAGCAGTCCCCCTGGGGTAGCGGGAGGGTATAATGAGCAGTTCTTC. The encoded protein is CASSPPGVAGGYNEQFF.

The chain joins TRBV14 to TRBJ2-3, with 8 bases identical to TRBD1. This CDR3 region has 15 residues. V trimming: 0 bases; J trimming: 9 bases; junction bases outside the gene matches: 8. Germline V CDR1 and CDR2: SGHDN, FVKESK. The CDR3 bases are TGTGCCAGCAGCCAAGAAGGGACAGGTATTGGCACGCAGTATTTT. Amino acid sequence: CASSQEGTGIGTQYF. The whole variable domain, remainder taken from reference TRBV14 and TRBJ2-3, is EAGVTQFPSHSVIEKGQTVTLRCDPISGHDNLYWYRRVMGKEIKFLLHFVKESKQDESGMPNNRFLAERTGGTYSTLKVQPAELEDSGVYFCASSQEGTGIGTQYFGPGTRLTVL.

The rearrangement uses TRBV28 and TRBJ1-6, with a possible D match to TRBD1 (6 bases). V was clipped by 6 bases and J by 7 bases, with 13 bases between them. The CDR3 totals 14 residues. Germline V CDR1 and CDR2: MDHEN, SYDVKM. CDR3 sequence reads: CASRQQGGNSPLHF. The CDR3 DNA reads TGTGCCAGCAGGCAACAGGGTGGGAATTCACCCCTCCACTTT.

This rearrangement joins TRBV28 to TRBJ2-2; 14 bases fit TRBD2. The CDR3 runs to 16 residues. Germline lookup yields CDR1 MDHEN and CDR2 SYDVKM. Trimming cost V 4 bases and J 7 bases; bases outside gene matches: 5. CDR3 amino acids: CASSSRLAGGVGELFF. The CDR3 region has the DNA TGTGCCAGCAGTTCCCGACTAGCGGGAGGGGTCGGGGAGCTGTTTTTT.

This chain joins TRBV28 and TRBJ2-2, with TRBD2 matching 9 bases. Germline lookup yields CDR1 MDHEN and CDR2 SYDVKM. The CDR3 runs 19 residues. V was clipped by 4 bases and J by 3 bases; unmatched bases: 15. The CDR3 nucleotides are TGTGCCAGCAGTTCCCCCCGGGGCGGGAGGGCCGGTTACACCGGGGAGCTGTTTTTT. Protein sequence: CASSSPRGGRAGYTGELFF.

This chain connects TRBV28 to TRBJ1-1; 8 nucleotides align to TRBD1. The germline gives CDR1 MDHEN, CDR2 SYDVKM. J was trimmed by 8 bases and V by 5 bases; bases with no gene match: 7. The CDR3 covers 13 residues. CDR3 protein: CASSPGQGGEAFF. The CDR3 region has the DNA TGTGCCAGCAGTCCCGGACAGGGTGGGGAAGCTTTCTTT.

This sequence joins TRBV10-3 and TRBJ2-1, with 12 bases aligning to TRBD2. Germline CDR1 is ENHRY and CDR2 is SYGVKD. V dropped 6 bases and J dropped 8; count of bases not matched to a gene: 2. The CDR3 spans 13 residues. The CDR3 nucleotides read TGTGCCATCAGCCCTAGCGGGAGGGATGAGCAGTTCTTC. Its protein is CAISPSGRDEQFF.

The CDR3 region is CASSSPGLAGGPGEQFF. In DNA form, the CDR3 reads TGTGCCAGCAGTTCTCCGGGACTAGCGGGAGGGCCAGGTGAGCAGTTCTTC. The chain uses TRBV28 and TRBJ2-1; 16 bases agree with TRBD2. With V trimmed by 4 bases and J by 9 bases, 9 bases remained unmatched. The CDR3 is 17 amino acids. CDR1 is MDHEN, CDR2 SYDVKM, per germline.

The chain joins TRBV27 to TRBJ1-1, with a weak D call TRBD1 (5 bases). Per germline, CDR1 MNHEY and CDR2 SMNVEV (reference sequence). V lost 5 bases to trimming and J lost 0 bases, with 25 bases between them. CDR3 length: 19 residues. The CDR3 sequence is CASSPQRVTRKGMNTEAFF. Here the CDR3 DNA reads TGTGCCAGCAGTCCCCAAAGGGTGACCCGAAAGGGGATGAACACTGAAGCTTTCTTT.

The CDR3 nucleotides read TGTGCCAGCAGTCAACCCGACTTCCCGAACACTGAAGCTTTCTTT. Translating it yields CASSQPDFPNTEAFF. The genes are TRBV6-5 and TRBJ1-1; the D is unclear. Trimming shortened V by 5 bases and J by 1 base, and 14 bases separated the two germline ends. CDR1 MNHEY and CDR2 SVGAGI come from the germline V gene. This CDR3 region has 15 residues.

The V and J genes are TRBV5-1 and TRBJ1-1; maybe TRBD1 (5 bases). Germline V CDR1 and CDR2: SGHRS, YFSETQ. Trimming stripped 2 bases from V and 0 bases from J, with 11 bases between. The CDR3 spans 15 residues. The CDR3 sequence is CASSLEDNMNTEAFF. The DNA of the CDR3 is TGCGCCAGCAGCTTAGAGGACAACATGAACACTGAAGCTTTCTTT. The full variable domain, its missing parts supplied by reference TRBV5-1 and TRBJ1-1, is KAGVTQTPRYLIKTRGQQVTLSCSPISGHRSVSWYQQTPGQGLQFLFEYFSETQRNKGNFPGRFSGRQFSNSRSEMNVSTLELGDSALYLCASSLEDNMNTEAFFGQGTRLTVV.